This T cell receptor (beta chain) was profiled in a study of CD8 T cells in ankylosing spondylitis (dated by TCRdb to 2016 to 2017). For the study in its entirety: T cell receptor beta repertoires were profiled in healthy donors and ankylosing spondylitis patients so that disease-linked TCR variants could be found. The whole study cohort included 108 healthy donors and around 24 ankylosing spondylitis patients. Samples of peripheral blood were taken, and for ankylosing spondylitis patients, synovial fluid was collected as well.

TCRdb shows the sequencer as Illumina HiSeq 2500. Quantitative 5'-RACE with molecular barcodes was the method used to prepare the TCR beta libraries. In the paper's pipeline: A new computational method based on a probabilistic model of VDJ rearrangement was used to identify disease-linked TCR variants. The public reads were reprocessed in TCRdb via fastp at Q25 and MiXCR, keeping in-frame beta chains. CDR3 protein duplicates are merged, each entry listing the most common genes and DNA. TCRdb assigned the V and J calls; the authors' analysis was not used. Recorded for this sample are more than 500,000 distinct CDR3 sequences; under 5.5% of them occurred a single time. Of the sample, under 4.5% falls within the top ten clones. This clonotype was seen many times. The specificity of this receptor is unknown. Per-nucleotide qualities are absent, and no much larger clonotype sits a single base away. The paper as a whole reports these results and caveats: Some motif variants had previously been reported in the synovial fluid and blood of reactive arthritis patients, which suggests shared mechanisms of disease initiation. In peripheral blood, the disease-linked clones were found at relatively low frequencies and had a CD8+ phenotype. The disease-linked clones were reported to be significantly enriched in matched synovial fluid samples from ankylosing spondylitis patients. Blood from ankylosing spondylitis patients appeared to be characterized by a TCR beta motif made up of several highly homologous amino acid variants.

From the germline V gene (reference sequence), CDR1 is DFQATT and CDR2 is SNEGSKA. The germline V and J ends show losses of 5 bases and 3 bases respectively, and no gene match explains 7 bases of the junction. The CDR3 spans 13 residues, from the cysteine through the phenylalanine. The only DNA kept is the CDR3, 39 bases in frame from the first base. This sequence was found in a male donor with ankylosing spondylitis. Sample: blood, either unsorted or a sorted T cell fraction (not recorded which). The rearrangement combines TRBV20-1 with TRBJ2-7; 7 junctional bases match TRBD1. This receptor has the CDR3 CSAETGSDYEQYF. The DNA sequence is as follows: TGCAGTGCTGAGACAGGGTCAGACTACGAGCAGTACTTC.